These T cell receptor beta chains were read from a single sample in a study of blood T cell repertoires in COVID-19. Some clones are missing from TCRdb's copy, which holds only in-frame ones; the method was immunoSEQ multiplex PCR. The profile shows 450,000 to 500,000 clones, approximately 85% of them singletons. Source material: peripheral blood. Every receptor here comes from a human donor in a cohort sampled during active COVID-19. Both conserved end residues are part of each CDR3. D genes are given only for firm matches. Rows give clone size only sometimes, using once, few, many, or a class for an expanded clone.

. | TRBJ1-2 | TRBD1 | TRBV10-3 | CAISESRQGNGYTF | TGTGCCATCAGTGAGTCGAGACAGGGGAATGGCTACACCTTC
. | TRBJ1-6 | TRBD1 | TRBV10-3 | CAISGTGYSPLHF | TGTGCCATCAGTGGGACAGGGTACTCACCCCTCCACTTT
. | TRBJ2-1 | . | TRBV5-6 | CASELRGGSGIEQFF | TGTGCCAGCGAACTCAGGGGCGGGAGTGGTATTGAGCAGTTCTTC
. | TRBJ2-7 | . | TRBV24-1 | CATSDTSSSYEQYF | TGTGCCACCAGTGATACCTCAAGTAGCTACGAGCAGTACTTC
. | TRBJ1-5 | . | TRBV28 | CASSLSGGLRPQHF | TGTGCCAGCAGTTTATCCGGAGGGTTACGGCCCCAGCATTTT
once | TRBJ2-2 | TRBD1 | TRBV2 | CASSSLGQGSGELFF | TGTGCCAGCAGTTCCCTAGGACAGGGTTCCGGGGAGCTGTTTTTT
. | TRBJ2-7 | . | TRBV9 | CASSAHASPSYEQYF | TGTGCCAGCAGCGCGCACGCTAGTCCCTCCTACGAGCAGTACTTC
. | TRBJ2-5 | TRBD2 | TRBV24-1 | CAVGGRGQETQYF | TGTGCCGTGGGAGGGAGGGGTCAAGAGACCCAGTACTTC
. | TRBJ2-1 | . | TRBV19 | CASSPQQGAYNEQFF | TGTGCCAGTAGTCCCCAACAGGGCGCCTACAATGAGCAGTTCTTC
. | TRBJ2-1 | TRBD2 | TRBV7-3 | CASSLRAGSYNEQFF | TGTGCCAGCAGCTTAAGAGCGGGATCCTACAATGAGCAGTTCTTC